Each of the 16 T cell receptor beta chains below was sequenced from the same sample in a study of blood T cell repertoires in COVID-19. Profiling relied on immunoSEQ multiplex PCR, and the TCRdb table lists in-frame clones only, not all of them. The sample comprises some 140,000 clones, approximately 88% of which are singletons, and around 1.4% rests with the top ten. The sequenced material came from peripheral blood. Receptors were obtained from a man in his sixties with acute or convalescent COVID-19.

CDR3 sequence reads: CASSPTHGRLLGNTIYF. CDR3 in DNA: TGTGCCAGCAGCCCCACCCACGGGAGGCTGCTCGGAAACACCATATATTTT. This sequence joins TRBV7-2 and TRBJ1-3; D is uncertain. Trimming cost V 5 bases and J 4 bases, with 21 bases left between them. Per germline, CDR1 SGHTA and CDR2 FQGNSA. This CDR3 contains 17 residues.

As concerns this clone: At one end the junction does not follow the germline gene, possibly because of a read error. The rearrangement links TRBV20-1 to TRBJ2-1; perhaps TRBD1 as D (5 bases). The germline CDR1 and CDR2 sequences are DFQATT and SNEGSKA (reference sequence). This CDR3 comprises 9 residues. Written as DNA, the CDR3 is TGCAGTGCTATGGCTGGGGCGCTCTTC. This translates into CSAMAGALF.

The CDR3 spells CAARGNTEAFF. CDR3 nucleotide sequence: TGTGCCGCCCGGGGTAACACTGAAGCTTTCTTT. The chain employs TRBV7-2 and TRBJ1-1; no reliable D call. This CDR3 has 11 residues. The V end lost 11 bases, the J end lost 2 bases, and 9 bases lay between the germline ends. Germline V gives CDR1 SGHTA, CDR2 FQGNSA.

V is TRBV6-1 and J is TRBJ1-2; D uncertain. Germline CDR1 and CDR2: MNHNS and SASEGT. The CDR3 has 14 amino acids. V gave up 0 bases and J gave up 0 bases, with 5 bases separating them. The CDR3, as DNA: TGTGCCAGCAGTGAAGCGACAACTAACTATGGCTACACCTTC. Translation: CASSEATTNYGYTF.

V is TRBV6-1 and J is TRBJ2-1, with 9 bases lining up with TRBD1. The germline V gene has CDR1 MNHNS and CDR2 SASEGT. V trimming: 1 base; J trimming: 14 bases; junction bases outside the gene matches: 0. The CDR3 runs 11 residues. CDR3 bases: TGTGCCAGCAGTGAAGGGACAGGGGAGTTCTTC. It codes for CASSEGTGEFF.

The V and J genes are TRBV3-1 (or the pseudogene TRBV3-2) and TRBJ1-4; D is uncertain. Trimming stripped 3 bases from V and 7 bases from J, with 6 bases between. In germline, CDR1 is LGHDT, CDR2 YNNKEL (reference sequence). This CDR3 spans 12 amino acids. The CDR3 nucleotides read TGTGCCAGCAGCCAGGCACGTGAAAAACTGTTTTTT. It encodes CASSQAREKLFF.

V and J are TRBV11-2 and TRBJ2-7; TRBD1 matches 8 bases. V lost 5 bases to trimming and J lost 4 bases; unmatched junction nucleotides: 10. The CDR3 totals 15 residues. Germline-derived CDR1 and CDR2 are SGHAT and FQNNGV. This CDR3 reads CASSPRTGYLYEQYF. CDR3 coding DNA: TGTGCCAGCAGCCCGAGGACAGGGTATTTGTACGAGCAGTACTTC.

The chain employs TRBV7-3 and TRBJ2-1, with a tentative D call TRBD2 (7 bases). Deletions cut 5 bases from V and 2 bases from J, with 13 bases between. This CDR3 has 15 residues. The germline V gene has CDR1 SGHTA and CDR2 FQGTGA. The CDR3 loop is CASSPSGGAYNEQFF. The CDR3 bases are TGTGCCAGCAGCCCCTCGGGGGGCGCCTACAATGAGCAGTTCTTC.

This clone was counted once. This sequence joins TRBV6-6 and TRBJ2-5; 11 bases agree with TRBD1. Germline V lookup: CDR1 MNHNY, CDR2 SVGAGI (reference sequence). CDR3 size: 15 residues. The J segment lost 3 bases and the V segment lost 6 bases, leaving 6 bases of the junction unmatched. In DNA, the CDR3 is TGTGCCAGCAGACGACCGGGACAGGGGGAAGAGACCCAGTACTTC. Translated: CASRRPGQGEETQYF.

The V gene is TRBV27, the J gene TRBJ2-7; TRBD1 matches 12 bases. This CDR3 has 17 amino acids. After removal of 2 bases from V and 4 bases from J, the junction contained 9 bases not matched to a gene. CDR1 and CDR2 (germline): MNHEY, SMNVEV (reference sequence). The CDR3 DNA is TGTGCCAGCAGTTTACGACCTCCGGGACAGGGGGCGTACGAGCAGTACTTC. Translating gives CASSLRPPGQGAYEQYF.

In regard to this clone: The sample contains more than one DNA sequence encoding this CDR3. The V gene is TRBV29-1, the J gene TRBJ2-2; possibly TRBD2 for D (6 bases). In germline, CDR1 is SQVTM, CDR2 ANQGSEA. V was clipped by 4 bases and J by 0 bases, with 9 bases between them. There are 14 residues in the CDR3. The CDR3 reads CSVGRGTNTGELFF. CDR3 DNA: TGCAGCGTTGGGAGGGGAACGAACACCGGGGAGCTGTTTTTT.

This rearrangement joins TRBV5-4 to TRBJ2-7; D gene ambiguous. The germline V gene encodes CDR1 SGHNT and CDR2 YYREEE (reference sequence). Trimming left V 0 bases short and J 1 base short, with 8 bases between. The CDR3 loop spans 14 amino acids. The DNA of the CDR3 is TGTGCCAGCAGCTTGGCAGCGAATTCCTACGAGCAGTACTTC. The encoded protein is CASSLAANSYEQYF.

The chain links TRBV6-2 or TRBV6-3 to TRBJ2-2, with 8 bases lining up with TRBD1. This CDR3 spans 15 amino acids. Germline-derived CDR1 and CDR2 are MNHEY and SVGEGT. V shed 3 bases, J shed 8 bases, and the junction held 8 bases outside the gene matches. The CDR3 loop is CASSYGTGGLGELFF. CDR3 DNA sequence: TGTGCCAGCAGTTATGGAACAGGGGGTCTGGGGGAGCTGTTTTTT.

V gene TRBV27 combines with J gene TRBJ1-3; 8 bases line up with TRBD1. The CDR3 is made up of 17 amino acids. Germline V gene lookup returns CDR1 MNHEY and CDR2 SMNVEV (reference sequence). V shed 6 bases and J 3 bases; nucleotides not matched to a gene: 13. The CDR3 loop is CASSRNFQGALGNTIYF. CDR3 DNA sequence: TGTGCCAGCAGCCGAAATTTTCAGGGGGCACTTGGAAACACCATATATTTT.

This rearrangement joins TRBV3-1 (or the pseudogene TRBV3-2) to TRBJ1-2, with D unresolved. Looked up from germline, CDR1 is LGHDT and CDR2 is YNNKEL (reference sequence). V was clipped by 2 bases and J by 5 bases, with 6 bases between them. This CDR3 has 12 residues. As DNA, the CDR3 is TGTGCCAGCAGCCAATTAGCTTATGGCTACACCTTC. Its translation: CASSQLAYGYTF.

V usage is TRBV10-3 and J usage is TRBJ2-7; D gene uncertain. V lost 6 bases and J 0 bases, leaving 9 bases between the germline ends. The CDR3 totals 13 residues. Looked up from germline, CDR1 is ENHRY and CDR2 is SYGVKD. CDR3 bases: TGTGCCATCAGGGTCGGTAGCTCCTACGAGCAGTACTTC. Amino acids: CAIRVGSSYEQYF.